This entry concerns a single T cell receptor beta chain. Its antigen is still unknown. The time point was: persistent/refractory GD, antithyroid drugs over 5 years with positive TRAb. After RNA was extracted from PBMCs, the TCR library was made from it. The authors built TCR beta libraries using iRepertoire HTBI primers and Arm-PCR of CDR3 regions. TCRdb reanalysed the multiplex PCR reads using MiXCR and keeps one entry per CDR3 protein. The repertoire includes about 400,000 distinct CDR3 sequences, about a fifth of them detected once, and around 20% sits in the top ten. The sample is drawn from a study of regulatory T cells in long-lasting Graves disease. As for the study in general: The study counted Graves' disease as persistent given over 5 years of antithyroid drugs and positive TSH receptor antibodies.

J was trimmed by 6 bases and V by 7 bases; bases with no gene match: 11. Germline CDR1 and CDR2: SEHNR and FQNEAQ (reference sequence). The CDR3 extends over 14 amino acids. Study results and limitations: Persistent disease samples used TRBV28, TRBJ1-2 and TRBJ2-5 preferentially.

This chain connects TRBV7-9 to TRBJ2-7, with TRBD2 matching over 8 bases. The sequenced sample was peripheral blood mononuclear cells (PBMCs), obtained when the disease was refractory, from a patient treated with antithyroid drugs. The TCR was taken from a female donor with Graves disease. The CDR3 loop reads CASNGAGDLSEQYF. CDR3 nucleotide sequence: TGTGCCAGCAACGGAGCGGGAGATCTTAGCGAGCAGTACTTC.